The 10 T cell receptor beta chains given below trace back to one sample, sequenced in a study of glioma-infiltrating T cells (dated by TCRdb to the mid-2010s). Instrument used: Illumina MiSeq. TCR alpha and beta CDR3 regions were amplified with the iRepertoire nested amplicon-rescue multiplex PCR (arm-PCR) platform from RNA. In TCRdb, the public reads were trimmed at Q25 with fastp and aligned with MiXCR, with productive beta chains retained. Rows are combined by CDR3 protein, so each entry shows the most common genes and DNA. Recorded for this sample are around 190,000 distinct CDR3 sequences; around 40% of them occurred a single time. The biggest ten clones account for around 5.3% of the sample. The specimen sequenced was glioma tissue, nonneoplastic brain tissue, or PBMCs (not recorded which). The origin of the receptors is a human donor with low-grade glioma or glioblastoma, undergoing nonglioma brain surgery, or in good health (not recorded which).

For this clonotype: Germline and junction disagree at one end, which may indicate a read error. The CDR3 here is CASRQERRGEREQFF. Written as DNA, the CDR3 is TGCGCCAGCAGACAAGAACGCCGGGGGGAGCGGGAGCAGTTCTTC. The gene calls are TRBV4-1 and TRBJ2-1, with 7 bases identical to TRBD2. The CDR3 sequence is 15 residues long. Germline assignment: CDR1 MGHRA and CDR2 YSYEKL.

Note on this clonotype: The junction and the germline gene differ at one end; a read error may be behind it. The chain is built from TRBV28 and TRBJ1-4; D ambiguous. The germline gives CDR1 MDHEN, CDR2 SYDVKM. This CDR3 is 14 amino acids long. Here the CDR3 reads CASSSPGDNKKLFF. As DNA, the CDR3 is TGTGCCAGCAGTTCCCCCGGGGATAATAAAAAACTGTTTTTT.

This clonotype was detected ten times or more. The gene calls are TRBV20-1 and TRBJ2-7; possibly TRBD1 for D (6 bases). The germline V gene has CDR1 DFQATT and CDR2 SNEGSKA (reference sequence). CDR3 length equals 13 residues. V lost 1 base to trimming and J lost 7 bases, with 14 bases between them. DNA for the CDR3: TGCAGTGCTAGAGGGACAGACGCCTGGGAGCAGTACTTC. Residues: CSARGTDAWEQYF.

This clonotype was detected only a few times. This could be a read error, since a much larger clone is one nucleotide away. V and J are TRBV6-1 and TRBJ1-2; D unclear. This CDR3 spans 15 amino acids. The germline gives CDR1 MNHNS, CDR2 SASEGT. The CDR3 coding sequence is TGTGCCAGCAGTGAAGCGTACAAGGGCCCCTATTGCTACACCTTC. Protein sequence: CASSEAYKGPYCYTF.

As regards this clonotype: Just one base apart from a much larger clone, this may be a read error. The chain links TRBV2 to TRBJ1-2; 7 nucleotides agree with TRBD1. The CDR3 has 14 amino acids. Germline V gene data show CDR1 as SNHLY and CDR2 as FYNNEI. V lost 11 bases, J lost 2 bases, and 11 bases stayed unmatched. The CDR3 here is CAGGRHRGNYGYTF. The CDR3 bases are TGTGCCGGTGGACGGCACAGGGGAAACTATGGCTACACCTTC. Based on the CDR3 plus reference TRBV2 and TRBJ1-2, the full variable domain is EPEVTQTPSHQVTQMGQEVILRCVPISNHLYFYWYRQILGQKVEFLVSFYNNEISEKSEIFDDQFSVERPDGSNFTLKIRSTKLEDSAMYFCAGGRHRGNYGYTFGSGTRLTVV.

Note on this clonotype: Possible read error: a much larger clone is one base away. The chain recombines TRBV29-1 with TRBJ1-1; D is ambiguous. The length of the CDR3 is 11 residues. The germline CDR1 and CDR2 sequences are SQVTM and ANQGSEA. CDR3 DNA: TGCAGCGTTGATGGTTTCGCTGAAGTTTTCTTT. Its protein product is CSVDGFAEVFF.

As for this clonotype: A much bigger clone sits one base away, suggesting this may be a read error. The V and J genes are TRBV24-1 and TRBJ2-1, with D unresolved. This CDR3 has 11 residues. The germline V gene has CDR1 KGHDR and CDR2 SFDVKD. The CDR3, as DNA: TGTGCCACCAGTGCGCTCGGTGAGAAGTTCTTC. Protein product: CATSALGEKFF.

As to this clonotype: The junction shows a germline mismatch at one end, possibly a read error. The chain combines TRBV6-2 or TRBV6-3 with TRBJ1-1; D possibly corresponds to TRBD1 (5 bases). Germline assignment: CDR1 MNHEY and CDR2 SVGEGT. This CDR3 comprises 15 residues. This CDR3 reads CASIPLREGHTKAFF. The CDR3 DNA is TGTGCCAGCATACCCCTTCGGGAGGGGCACACTAAAGCTTTCTTT.

This clonotype has more than one count but fewer than ten. The chain employs TRBV15 and TRBJ2-7; possibly TRBD1 for D (5 bases). The germline CDR1 and CDR2 sequences are LNHNV and YYDKDF (reference sequence). This CDR3 comprises 13 residues. V was pared by 5 bases and J by 4 bases, with 12 bases between. DNA of the CDR3: TGTGCCACCAGCTTTGGGGCTGGTTACGAGCAGTACTTC. Residues: CATSFGAGYEQYF.

Ten or more counts support this clonotype. The rearrangement links TRBV20-1 to TRBJ2-1; the D gene is possibly TRBD2 (5 bases). Per germline, CDR1 DFQATT and CDR2 SNEGSKA (reference sequence). The CDR3 extends over 14 amino acids. V lost 1 base to trimming and J lost 7 bases, with 14 bases between them. The CDR3 here is CSARVRLALNEQFF. In nucleotides, the CDR3 is TGCAGTGCTAGAGTTAGGTTAGCGCTGAATGAGCAGTTCTTC.